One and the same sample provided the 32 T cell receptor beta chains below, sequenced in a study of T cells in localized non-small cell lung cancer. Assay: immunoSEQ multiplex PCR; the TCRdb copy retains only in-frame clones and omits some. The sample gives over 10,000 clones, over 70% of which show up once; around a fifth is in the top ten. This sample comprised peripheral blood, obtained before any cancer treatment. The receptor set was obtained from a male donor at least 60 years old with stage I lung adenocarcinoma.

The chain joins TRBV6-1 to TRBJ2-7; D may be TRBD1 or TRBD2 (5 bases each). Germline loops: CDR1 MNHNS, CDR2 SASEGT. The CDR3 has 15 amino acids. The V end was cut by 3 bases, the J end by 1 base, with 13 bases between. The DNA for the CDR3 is TGTGCCAGCAGTGATGGGGGTTATACGTCCTACGAGCAGTACTTC. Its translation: CASSDGGYTSYEQYF.

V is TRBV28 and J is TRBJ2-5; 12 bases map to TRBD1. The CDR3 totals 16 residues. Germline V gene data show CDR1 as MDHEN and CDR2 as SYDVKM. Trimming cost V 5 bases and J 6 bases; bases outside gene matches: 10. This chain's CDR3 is CASSPTSGQGAKTQYF. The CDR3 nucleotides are TGTGCCAGCAGTCCGACCTCGGGACAGGGGGCAAAGACCCAGTACTTC. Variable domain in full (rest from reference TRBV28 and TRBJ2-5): DVKVTQSSRYLVKRTGEKVFLECVQDMDHENMFWYRQDPGLGLRLIYFSYDVKMKEKGDIPEGYSVSREKKERFSLILESASTNQTSMYLCASSPTSGQGAKTQYFGPGTRLLVL.

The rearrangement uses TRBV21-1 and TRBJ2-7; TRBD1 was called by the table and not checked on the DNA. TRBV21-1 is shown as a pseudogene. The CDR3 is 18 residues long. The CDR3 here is CASSNRADSGGVLHEQYF. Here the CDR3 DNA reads TGTGCCAGCAGCAATCGAGCCGATTCAGGGGGAGTTTTGCACGAGCAGTACTTC.

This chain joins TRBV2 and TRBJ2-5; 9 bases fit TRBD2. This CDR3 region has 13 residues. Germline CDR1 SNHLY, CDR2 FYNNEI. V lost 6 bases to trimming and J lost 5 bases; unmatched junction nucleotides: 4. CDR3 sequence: CASSGLASETQYF. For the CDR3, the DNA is TGTGCCAGCAGCGGACTAGCGAGTGAGACCCAGTACTTC.

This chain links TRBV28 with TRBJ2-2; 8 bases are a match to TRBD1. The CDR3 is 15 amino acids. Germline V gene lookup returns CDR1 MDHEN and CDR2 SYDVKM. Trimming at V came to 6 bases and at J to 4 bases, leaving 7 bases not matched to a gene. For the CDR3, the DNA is TGTGCCAGCAGCACGACAGGGGATCTCACCGGGGAGCTGTTTTTT. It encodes CASSTTGDLTGELFF.

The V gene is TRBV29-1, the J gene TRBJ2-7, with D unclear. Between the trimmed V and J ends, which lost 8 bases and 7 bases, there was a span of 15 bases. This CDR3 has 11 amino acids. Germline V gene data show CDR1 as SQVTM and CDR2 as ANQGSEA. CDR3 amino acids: CSSSVGVEQYF. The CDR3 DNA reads TGCAGCTCCTCGGTAGGTGTGGAGCAGTACTTC.

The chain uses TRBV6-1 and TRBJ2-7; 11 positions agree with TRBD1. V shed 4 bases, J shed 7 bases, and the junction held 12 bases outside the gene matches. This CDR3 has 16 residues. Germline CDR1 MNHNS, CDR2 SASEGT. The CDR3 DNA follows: TGTGCCAGCAGTGCTAGGACAGGGGGCGCCTCGTTTGAGCAGTACTTC. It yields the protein CASSARTGGASFEQYF.

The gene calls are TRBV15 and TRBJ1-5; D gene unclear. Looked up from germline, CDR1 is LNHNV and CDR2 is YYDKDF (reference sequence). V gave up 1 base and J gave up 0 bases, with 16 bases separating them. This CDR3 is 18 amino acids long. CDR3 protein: CATSRVWGSANSNQPQHF. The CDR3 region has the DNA TGTGCCACCAGCAGAGTTTGGGGTTCGGCCAATAGCAATCAGCCCCAGCATTTT. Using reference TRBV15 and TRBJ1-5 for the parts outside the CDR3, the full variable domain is DAMVIQNPRYQVTQFGKPVTLSCSQTLNHNVMYWYQQKSSQAPKLLFHYYDKDFNNEADTPDNFQSRRPNTSFCFLDIRSPGLGDTAMYLCATSRVWGSANSNQPQHFGDGTRLSIL.

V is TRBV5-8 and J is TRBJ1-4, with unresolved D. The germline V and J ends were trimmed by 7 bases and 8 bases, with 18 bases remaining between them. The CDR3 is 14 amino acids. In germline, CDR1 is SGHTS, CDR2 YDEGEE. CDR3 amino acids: CASSSDETVEKLFF. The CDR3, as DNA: TGTGCCAGCTCCTCGGACGAAACGGTAGAAAAACTGTTTTTT.

The CDR3 loop is CASSPNRDSFYEQYF. The CDR3 bases are TGTGCCAGCAGCCCTAACAGGGACTCTTTCTACGAGCAGTACTTC. V is TRBV11-1 and J is TRBJ2-7; either TRBD1 or TRBD2 may fit D (6 bases each). In germline, CDR1 is SGHAT, CDR2 FQDESV (reference sequence). The CDR3 runs to 15 residues. The V end lost 5 bases, the J end lost 3 bases, and 17 bases lay between the germline ends.

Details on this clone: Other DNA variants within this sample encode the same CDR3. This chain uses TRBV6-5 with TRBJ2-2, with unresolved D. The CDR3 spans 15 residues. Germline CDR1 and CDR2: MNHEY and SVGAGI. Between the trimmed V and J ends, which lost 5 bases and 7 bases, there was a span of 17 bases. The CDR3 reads CASSKGTYTVGELFF. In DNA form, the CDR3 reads TGTGCCAGCAGTAAAGGTACCTACACCGTCGGGGAGCTGTTTTTT.

Here the CDR3 DNA reads TGTGCCAGCAGCTTAGTACAGGGGATCGGGGAGCTGTTTTTT. It is translated as CASSLVQGIGELFF. The chain employs TRBV11-3 and TRBJ2-2; TRBD1 aligns across 7 bases. The length of the CDR3 is 14 residues. V shed 1 base and J 7 bases; nucleotides not matched to a gene: 3. Germline V gene lookup returns CDR1 SGHNT and CDR2 YENEEA.

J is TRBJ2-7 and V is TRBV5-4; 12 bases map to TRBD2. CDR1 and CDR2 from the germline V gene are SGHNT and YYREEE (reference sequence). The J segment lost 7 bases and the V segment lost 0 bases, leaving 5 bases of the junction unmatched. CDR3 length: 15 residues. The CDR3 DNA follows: TGTGCCAGCAGCTTGGGACTAGCGGGAGTTCGGGAGCAGTACTTC. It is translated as CASSLGLAGVREQYF.

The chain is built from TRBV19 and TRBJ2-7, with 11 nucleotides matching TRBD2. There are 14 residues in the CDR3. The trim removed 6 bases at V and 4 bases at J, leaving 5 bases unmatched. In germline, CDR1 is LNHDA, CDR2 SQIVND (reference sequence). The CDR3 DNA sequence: TGTGCCAGTAGCCCTTGGACTAGCGGGTACGAGCAGTACTTC. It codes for CASSPWTSGYEQYF.

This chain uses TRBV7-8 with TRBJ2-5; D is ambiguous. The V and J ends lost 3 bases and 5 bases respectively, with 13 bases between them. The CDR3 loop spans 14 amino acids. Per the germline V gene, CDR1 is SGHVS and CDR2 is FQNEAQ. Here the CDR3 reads CASSFIRVRETQYF. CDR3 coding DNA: TGTGCCAGCAGCTTCATAAGGGTCCGGGAGACCCAGTACTTC.

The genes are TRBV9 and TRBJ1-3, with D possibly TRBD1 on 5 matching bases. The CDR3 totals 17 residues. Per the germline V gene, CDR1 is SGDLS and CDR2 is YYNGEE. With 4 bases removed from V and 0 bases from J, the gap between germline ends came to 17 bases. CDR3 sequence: CASSLSTGGYSGNTIYF. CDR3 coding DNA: TGTGCCAGCAGCTTATCGACCGGGGGTTACTCTGGAAACACCATATATTTT.

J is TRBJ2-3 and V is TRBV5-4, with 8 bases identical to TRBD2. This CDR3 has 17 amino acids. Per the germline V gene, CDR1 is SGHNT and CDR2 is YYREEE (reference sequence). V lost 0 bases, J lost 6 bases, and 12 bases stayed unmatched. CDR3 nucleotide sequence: TGTGCCAGCAGCTTGGGCGGGGGGAGCGGGAGAGGTGATACGCAGTATTTT. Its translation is CASSLGGGSGRGDTQYF.

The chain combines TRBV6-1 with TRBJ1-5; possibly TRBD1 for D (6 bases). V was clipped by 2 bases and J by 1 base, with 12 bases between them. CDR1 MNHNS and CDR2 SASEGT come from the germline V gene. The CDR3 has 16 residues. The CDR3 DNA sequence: TGTGCCAGCAGTGAAAGGAGGGGGGTCAGCAATCAGCCCCAGCATTTT. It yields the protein CASSERRGVSNQPQHF.

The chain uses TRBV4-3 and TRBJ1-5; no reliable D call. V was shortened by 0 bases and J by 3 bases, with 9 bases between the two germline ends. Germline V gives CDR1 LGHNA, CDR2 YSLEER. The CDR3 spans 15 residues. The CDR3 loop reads CASSQDGLYNQPQHF. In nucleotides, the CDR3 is TGCGCCAGCAGCCAAGACGGACTGTACAATCAGCCCCAGCATTTT.

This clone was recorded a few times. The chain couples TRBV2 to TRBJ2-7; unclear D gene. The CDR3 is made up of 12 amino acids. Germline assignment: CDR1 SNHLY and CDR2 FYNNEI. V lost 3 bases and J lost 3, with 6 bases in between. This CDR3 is CASSEVGYEQYF. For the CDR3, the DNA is TGTGCCAGCAGTGAGGTGGGCTACGAGCAGTACTTC.

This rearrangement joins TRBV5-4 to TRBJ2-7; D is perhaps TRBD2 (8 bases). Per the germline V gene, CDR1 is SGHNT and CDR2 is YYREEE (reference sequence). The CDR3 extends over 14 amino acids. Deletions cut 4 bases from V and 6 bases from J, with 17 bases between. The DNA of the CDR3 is TGTGCCAGCAGCCTGGGCGGGAGGACAGGCGAGCAGTACTTC. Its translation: CASSLGGRTGEQYF.

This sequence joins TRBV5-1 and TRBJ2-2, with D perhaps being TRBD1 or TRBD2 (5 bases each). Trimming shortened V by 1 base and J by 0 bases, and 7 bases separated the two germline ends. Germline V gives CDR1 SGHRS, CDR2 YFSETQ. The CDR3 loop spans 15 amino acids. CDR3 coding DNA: TGCGCCAGCAGCTTGAGAGGGGCGAACACCGGGGAGCTGTTTTTT. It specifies CASSLRGANTGELFF.

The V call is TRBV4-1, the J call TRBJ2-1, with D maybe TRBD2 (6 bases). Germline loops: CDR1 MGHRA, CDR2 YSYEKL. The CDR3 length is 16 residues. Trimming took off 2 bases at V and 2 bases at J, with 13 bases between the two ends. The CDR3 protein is CASSQYGRGAYNEQFF. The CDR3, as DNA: TGCGCCAGCAGCCAATACGGGCGCGGGGCCTACAATGAGCAGTTCTTC.

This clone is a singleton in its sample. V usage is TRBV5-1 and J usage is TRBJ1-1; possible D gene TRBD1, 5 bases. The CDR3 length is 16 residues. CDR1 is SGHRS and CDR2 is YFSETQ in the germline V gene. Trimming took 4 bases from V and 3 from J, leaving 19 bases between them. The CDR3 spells CASSPGHGVGYTEAFF. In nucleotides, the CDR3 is TGCGCCAGCAGCCCGGGGCACGGGGTGGGCTACACTGAAGCTTTCTTT.

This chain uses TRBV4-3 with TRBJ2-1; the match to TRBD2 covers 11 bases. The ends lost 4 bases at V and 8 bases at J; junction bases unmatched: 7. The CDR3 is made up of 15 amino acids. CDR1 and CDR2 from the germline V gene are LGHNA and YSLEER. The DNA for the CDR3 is TGCGCCAGCAGCCCTCGAACTAGCGGGAGTCATGAGCAGTTCTTC. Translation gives CASSPRTSGSHEQFF.

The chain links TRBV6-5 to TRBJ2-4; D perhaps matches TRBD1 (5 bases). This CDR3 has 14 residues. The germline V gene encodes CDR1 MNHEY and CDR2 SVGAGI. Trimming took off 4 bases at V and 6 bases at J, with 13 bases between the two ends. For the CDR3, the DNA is TGTGCCAGCAGTTCCTTATCTGACAGAAACATTCAGTACTTC. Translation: CASSSLSDRNIQYF.

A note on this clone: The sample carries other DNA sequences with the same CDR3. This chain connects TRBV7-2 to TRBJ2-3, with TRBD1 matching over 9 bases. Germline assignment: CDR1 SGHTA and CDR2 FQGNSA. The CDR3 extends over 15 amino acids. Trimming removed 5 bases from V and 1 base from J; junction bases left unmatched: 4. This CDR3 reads CASSLGQGRTDTQYF. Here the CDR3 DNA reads TGTGCCAGCAGCCTCGGACAGGGGCGCACAGATACGCAGTATTTT.

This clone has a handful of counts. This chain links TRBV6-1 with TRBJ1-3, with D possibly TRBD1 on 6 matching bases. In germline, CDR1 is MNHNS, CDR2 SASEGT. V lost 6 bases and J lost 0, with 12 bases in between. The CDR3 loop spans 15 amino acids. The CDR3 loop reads CASRAGQNSGNTIYF. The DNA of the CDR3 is TGTGCCAGCAGAGCGGGACAAAACTCTGGAAACACCATATATTTT.

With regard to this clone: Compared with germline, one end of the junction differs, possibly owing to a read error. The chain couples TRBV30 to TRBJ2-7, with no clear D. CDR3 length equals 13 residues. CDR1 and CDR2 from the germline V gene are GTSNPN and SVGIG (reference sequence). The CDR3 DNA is TGCACTCTGTTCAAGACGGACTCCTACGAGCAGTACTTC. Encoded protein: CTLFKTDSYEQYF.

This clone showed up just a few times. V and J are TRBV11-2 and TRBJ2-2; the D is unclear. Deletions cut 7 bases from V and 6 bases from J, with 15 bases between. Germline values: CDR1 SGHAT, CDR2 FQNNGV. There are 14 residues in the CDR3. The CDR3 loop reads CASTLSGSSGELFF. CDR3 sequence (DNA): TGTGCCAGCACCTTGTCAGGTAGTTCCGGGGAGCTGTTTTTT.

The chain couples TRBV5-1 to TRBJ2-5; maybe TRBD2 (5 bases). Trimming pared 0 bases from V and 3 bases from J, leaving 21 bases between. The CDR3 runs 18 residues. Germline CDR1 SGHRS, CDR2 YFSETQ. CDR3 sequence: CASSLDVEGMGVEETQYF. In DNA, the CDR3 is TGCGCCAGCAGCTTGGACGTAGAGGGAATGGGCGTAGAAGAGACCCAGTACTTC.

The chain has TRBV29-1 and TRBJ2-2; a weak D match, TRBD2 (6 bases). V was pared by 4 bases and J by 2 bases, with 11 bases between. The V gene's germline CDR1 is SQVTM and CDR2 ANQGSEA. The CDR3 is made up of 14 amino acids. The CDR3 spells CSVAPGVNTGELFF. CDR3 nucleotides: TGCAGCGTTGCTCCGGGAGTTAACACCGGGGAGCTGTTTTTT.